These 15 T cell receptor beta chains came from one sample sequenced in a study of T cell repertoires in cytomegalovirus infection (dated by TCRdb to the late 2010s). The treatment or condition label on this specimen signifies: in vitro stimulation with specific CMV peptide epitopes to enrich CMV-specific T cells. TCRdb lists the instrument as Illumina HiSeq 1500. TCRdb reprocessed the public reads (quality trimming at Q25 with fastp, clone calling with MiXCR) and kept in-frame beta chains. Every entry covers one CDR3 protein and lists the most common genes and DNA from its rows. Counted in this sample were approximately 730,000 distinct CDR3 sequences; roughly 30% of them appeared once. The ten largest clones represent over 15% of the sample. For these TCRs, the target antigens are not known. The sequenced sample was cultured PBMCs, obtained from culture after CMV antigen stimulation. The source is a human donor in good health (CMV status not recorded). Some clones in this sample may be carry-over from other donors' samples.

This chain joins TRBV7-9 and TRBJ1-4, with unresolved D. Germline V gives CDR1 SEHNR, CDR2 FQNEAQ (reference sequence). This CDR3 comprises 16 residues. V was pared by 5 bases and J by 6 bases, with 19 bases between. The CDR3 DNA sequence: TGTGCCAGCAGCCCCAACTTGGTGGAGGTGGATGAAAAACTGTTTTTT. Translated, it gives CASSPNLVEVDEKLFF.

The chain joins TRBV6-2 or TRBV6-3 to TRBJ2-7; D might be TRBD1 (5 bases). The V gene lost 10 bases and the J gene lost 2 bases, with 9 bases spanning the gap. The CDR3 covers 11 residues. Germline V lookup: CDR1 MNHEY, CDR2 SVGEGT. The CDR3 loop is CATQGTYEQYF. CDR3 nucleotide sequence: TGTGCCACGCAGGGAACCTACGAGCAGTACTTC.

The V and J genes are TRBV2 and TRBJ2-7; TRBD2 matches at 11 bases. With 11 bases clipped from V and 4 bases from J, the junction kept 10 bases outside the gene matches. Germline V lookup: CDR1 SNHLY, CDR2 FYNNEI. This CDR3 has 14 residues. The CDR3 DNA follows: TGTGCCTCCGGAAGGGGACTAGCGGCTTACGAGCAGTACTTC. Its protein is CASGRGLAAYEQYF.

The chain recombines TRBV7-9 with TRBJ1-2; D perhaps matches TRBD1 (6 bases). The CDR3 totals 18 residues. CDR1 SEHNR and CDR2 FQNEAQ come from the germline V gene (reference sequence). V shed 2 bases and J shed 0 bases, with 19 bases lying between them. CDR3 amino acids: CASSLFGTGHITNYGYTF. CDR3 bases: TGTGCCAGCAGCTTATTTGGAACGGGACACATTACTAACTATGGCTACACCTTC. Filled out from reference TRBV7-9 and TRBJ1-2, the complete variable domain reads DTGVSQNPRHKITKRGQNVTFRCDPISEHNRLYWYRQTLGQGPEFLTYFQNEAQLEKSRLLSDRFSAERPKGSFSTLEIQRTEQGDSAMYLCASSLFGTGHITNYGYTFGSGTRLTVV.

The V call is TRBV27, the J call TRBJ2-2; maybe TRBD2 (5 bases). Germline V CDR1 and CDR2: MNHEY, SMNVEV (reference sequence). This CDR3 has 12 residues. V lost 5 bases to trimming and J lost 7 bases, with 8 bases between them. The CDR3 here is CASSRDLGELFF. The CDR3 DNA is TGTGCCAGCAGTCGGGATCTCGGGGAGCTGTTTTTT.

The chain employs TRBV4-2 and TRBJ2-5; tentatively, D is TRBD1 (5 bases). CDR1 is LGHNA and CDR2 is YNFKEQ in the germline V gene. This CDR3 comprises 16 residues. V was clipped by 4 bases and J by 5 bases, with 20 bases between them. CDR3 bases: TGTGCCAGCAGCCCGCGAGCAACACAGGACGCCGAGACCCAGTACTTC. Translated, it gives CASSPRATQDAETQYF.

V and J are TRBV27 and TRBJ2-3; 7 bases agree with TRBD2. Trimming removed 6 bases from V and 6 bases from J; junction bases left unmatched: 12. The CDR3 has 15 residues. Germline V gives CDR1 MNHEY, CDR2 SMNVEV (reference sequence). In nucleotides, the CDR3 is TGTGCCAGCAGCAGCCCTAGCGGTGGGTTGGATACGCAGTATTTT. It is translated as CASSSPSGGLDTQYF.

In its sample, this clonotype was seen many times. The V and J genes are TRBV7-2 and TRBJ1-1, with a possible D match to TRBD1 (5 bases). V was pared by 6 bases and J by 4 bases, with 12 bases between. The CDR3 covers 13 residues. Germline values: CDR1 SGHTA, CDR2 FQGNSA. The CDR3 region has the DNA TGTGCCAGCAGGCGTCAGAGGGGCACTGAAGCTTTCTTT. This gives the protein CASRRQRGTEAFF.

The chain links TRBV7-2 to TRBJ1-2; 8 bases are a match to TRBD1. Germline V gene data show CDR1 as SGHTA and CDR2 as FQGNSA. V was pared by 1 base and J by 7 bases, with 5 bases of the junction left unmatched. This CDR3 spans 14 amino acids. CDR3 residues: CASSLGAGGRGYTF. DNA of the CDR3: TGTGCCAGCAGCTTAGGGGCAGGGGGCCGTGGCTACACCTTC.

The rearrangement links TRBV20-1 to TRBJ2-4, with D hard to call. Germline loops: CDR1 DFQATT, CDR2 SNEGSKA (reference sequence). The ends were cut back, 0 bases at V and 8 bases at J, with 11 bases in the middle. The CDR3 covers 13 residues. CDR3: CSARDLRSYIQYF. DNA of the CDR3: TGCAGTGCTAGAGATCTGCGTTCGTACATTCAGTACTTC.

The chain has TRBV3-1 and TRBJ2-3, with 7 bases aligning to TRBD2. The CDR3 loop spans 17 amino acids. The germline gives CDR1 LGHDT, CDR2 YNNKEL (reference sequence). V was pared by 4 bases and J by 0 bases, with 10 bases of the junction left unmatched. This CDR3 reads CASSRLAVGSSTDTQYF. Here the CDR3 DNA reads TGTGCCAGCAGCCGACTAGCTGTCGGGTCTAGCACAGATACGCAGTATTTT.

The rearrangement links TRBV7-8 to TRBJ2-5; 11 nucleotides line up with TRBD2. The CDR3 length is 18 residues. Germline CDR1 reads SGHVS; CDR2 reads FQNEAQ. V trimming: 2 bases; J trimming: 1 base; junction bases outside the gene matches: 9. The CDR3 is CASSLFSAGTSGQETQYF. DNA of the CDR3: TGTGCCAGCAGCTTATTCTCGGCCGGGACTAGCGGCCAAGAGACCCAGTACTTC.

This clonotype was seen more than once but under ten times. The chain combines TRBV7-2 with TRBJ2-5; D not certain. Germline V gene sequence: CDR1 SGHTA, CDR2 FQGNSA. The CDR3 loop spans 15 amino acids. V lost 5 bases and J lost 8, with 21 bases in between. This chain's CDR3 is CASSPARHTFDTQYF. Here the CDR3 DNA reads TGTGCCAGCAGCCCCGCCAGGCATACCTTTGATACCCAGTACTTC.

This clonotype was counted only a few times. This chain links TRBV28 with TRBJ2-5; D ambiguous. V lost 6 bases, J lost 9 bases, and 5 bases lay in between. CDR3 length equals 9 residues. The germline V gene has CDR1 MDHEN and CDR2 SYDVKM. The CDR3 region has the DNA TGTGCCAGCAGCCCCGCCCAGTACTTC. This codes for CASSPAQYF.

At least ten counts were recorded for this clonotype. In nucleotides, the CDR3 is TGTGCCAGCAGTTTGTGGTGGGCTGGAAACACCATATATTTT. Its protein product is CASSLWWAGNTIYF. This sequence joins TRBV12-3 or TRBV12-4 and TRBJ1-3, with D unclear. V lost 3 bases and J lost 2, with 8 bases in between. The CDR3 covers 14 residues.